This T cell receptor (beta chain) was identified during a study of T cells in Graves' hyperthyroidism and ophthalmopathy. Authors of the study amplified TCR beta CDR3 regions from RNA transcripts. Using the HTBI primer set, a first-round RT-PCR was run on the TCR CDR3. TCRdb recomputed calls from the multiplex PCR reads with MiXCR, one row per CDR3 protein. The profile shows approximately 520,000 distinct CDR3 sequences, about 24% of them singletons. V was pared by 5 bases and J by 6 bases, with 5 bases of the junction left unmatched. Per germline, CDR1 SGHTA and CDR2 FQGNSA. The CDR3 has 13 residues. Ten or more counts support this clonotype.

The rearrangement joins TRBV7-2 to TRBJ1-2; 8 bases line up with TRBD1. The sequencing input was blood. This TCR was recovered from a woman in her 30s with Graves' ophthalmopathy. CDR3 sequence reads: CASSTRTGNGYTF. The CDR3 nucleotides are TGTGCCAGCAGCACCCGGACAGGGAATGGCTACACCTTC.